Listed below are T cell receptor beta chains from one sample, sequenced in a study of blood T cell repertoires in COVID-19. Data came from immunoSEQ multiplex PCR; TCRdb stores just in-frame clones and leaves some out. The top ten clones hold approximately 8.2% of a sample with fewer than 250,000 clones, roughly 85% of them seen once. The sample was PBMCs or T cells enriched from blood (not recorded which). The receptors were gathered from a woman in her forties or fifties with acute COVID-19. The CDR3 runs from the conserved cysteine through the conserved F or W. Fields, in order: clone size, V gene, D gene, J gene, CDR3 protein, CDR3 DNA. The D gene is left open where the match is weak. Size is stated for part of the rows, as once, few or many counts, or as a class when the clone is expanded.

-	TRBV7-2	TRBD2	TRBJ2-7	CASSLSHPGSGSSYEQYF	TGTGCCAGCAGCCTCTCACACCCCGGAAGCGGGAGCTCCTACGAGCAGTACTTC
once	TRBV6-5	TRBD1	TRBJ2-2	CASSSGQANTGELFF	TGTGCCAGCAGTTCGGGACAGGCCAACACCGGGGAGCTGTTTTTT
-	TRBV6-5	-	TRBJ2-7	CASRLRAHSYEQYF	TGTGCCAGCAGACTCCGAGCCCACTCCTACGAGCAGTACTTC
-	TRBV6-2/TRBV6-3	TRBD1	TRBJ1-6	CASSYQKAGTGNNSPLHF	TGTGCCAGCAGTTACCAAAAAGCCGGGACAGGGAACAATTCACCCCTCCACTTT
few	TRBV7-2	-	TRBJ1-2	CASSLGSWGRGNGYTF	TGTGCCAGCAGCTTAGGTTCGTGGGGGCGAGGAAATGGCTACACCTTC
-	TRBV2	-	TRBJ2-3	CASRGTATDTQYF	TGTGCCAGCAGGGGGACTGCCACAGATACGCAGTATTTT
-	TRBV5-5	-	TRBJ2-2	CASSRLQGSTGELFF	TGTGCCAGCAGCCGATTACAGGGATCCACCGGGGAGCTGTTTTTT
-	TRBV2	-	TRBJ1-1	CASSRDIMGSTEAFF	TGTGCCAGCAGCCGGGACATTATGGGGAGCACTGAAGCTTTCTTT
-	TRBV6-5	TRBD1	TRBJ2-7	CASSRTGAYEQYF	TGTGCCAGCAGTAGGACAGGGGCCTACGAGCAGTACTTC
-	TRBV6-5	-	TRBJ2-7	CASRYGQSSYEQYF	TGTGCCAGCAGGTACGGGCAGAGCTCCTACGAGCAGTACTTC
once	TRBV9	TRBD2	TRBJ2-3	CASSESSGAGSDTQYF	TGTGCCAGCAGTGAGTCCAGCGGGGCCGGTTCAGATACGCAGTATTTT